This T cell receptor (beta chain) was documented in a study of T cells in Graves' hyperthyroidism and ophthalmopathy. The CDR3 spans 15 residues. With 3 bases removed from V and 1 base from J, the gap between germline ends came to 12 bases. Germline CDR1 reads MDHEN; CDR2 reads SYDVKM. Regions amplified from RNA transcripts were the TCR beta CDR3 regions. Primed by the HTBI set, a first-round RT-PCR was run on the TCR CDR3. Via MiXCR, TCRdb re-called the multiplex PCR reads, giving one row per CDR3 protein. Seen here are some 510,000 distinct CDR3 sequences, around 21% observed once, and the top ten hold around 27%. In patients aged 18 to 65, hyperthyroidism was newly diagnosed, with duration under 2 months. This clonotype was counted many times.

Sequencing was carried out using blood. This TCR derives from a man younger than 30 with Graves' hyperthyroidism. The gene calls are TRBV28 and TRBJ1-2; no definite D call. The CDR3 DNA follows: TGTGCCAGCAGTTTGTACAGTCCTTTTAACTATGGCTACACCTTC. Amino acid sequence: CASSLYSPFNYGYTF.